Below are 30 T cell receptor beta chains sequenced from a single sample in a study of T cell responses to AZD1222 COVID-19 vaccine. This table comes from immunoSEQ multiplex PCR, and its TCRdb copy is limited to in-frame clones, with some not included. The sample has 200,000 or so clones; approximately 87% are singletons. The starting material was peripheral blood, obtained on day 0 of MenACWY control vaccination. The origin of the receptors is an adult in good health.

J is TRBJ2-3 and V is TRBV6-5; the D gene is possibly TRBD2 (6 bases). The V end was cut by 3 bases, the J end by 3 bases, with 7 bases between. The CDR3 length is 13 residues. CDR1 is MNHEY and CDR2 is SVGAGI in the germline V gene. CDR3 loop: CASSYAGTDTQYF. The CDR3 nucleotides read TGTGCCAGCAGTTATGCGGGGACAGATACGCAGTATTTT.

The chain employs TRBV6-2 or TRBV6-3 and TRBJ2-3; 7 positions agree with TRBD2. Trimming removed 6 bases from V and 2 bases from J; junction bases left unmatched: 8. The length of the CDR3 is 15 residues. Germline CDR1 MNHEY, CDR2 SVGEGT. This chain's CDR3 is CASSPRRGFTDTQYF. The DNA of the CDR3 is TGTGCCAGCAGCCCCCGGCGGGGGTTCACAGATACGCAGTATTTT.

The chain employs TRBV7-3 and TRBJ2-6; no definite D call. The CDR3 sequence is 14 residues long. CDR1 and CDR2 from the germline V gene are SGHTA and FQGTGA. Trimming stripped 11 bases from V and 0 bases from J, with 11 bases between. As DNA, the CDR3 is TGTGCCGGTGGACGGGTCTCTGGGGCCAACGTCCTGACTTTC. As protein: CAGGRVSGANVLTF.

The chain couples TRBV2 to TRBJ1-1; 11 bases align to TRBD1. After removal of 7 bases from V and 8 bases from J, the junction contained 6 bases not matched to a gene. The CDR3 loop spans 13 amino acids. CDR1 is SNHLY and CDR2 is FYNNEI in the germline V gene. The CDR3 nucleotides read TGTGCCAGCACCGGGACAGGGGGTGACGAAGCTTTCTTT. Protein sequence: CASTGTGGDEAFF.

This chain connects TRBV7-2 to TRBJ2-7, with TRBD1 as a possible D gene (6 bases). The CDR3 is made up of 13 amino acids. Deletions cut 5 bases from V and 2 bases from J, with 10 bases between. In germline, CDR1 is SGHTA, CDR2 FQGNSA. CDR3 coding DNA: TGTGCCAGCAGCCAGGGGCCCACCTACGAGCAGTACTTC. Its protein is CASSQGPTYEQYF. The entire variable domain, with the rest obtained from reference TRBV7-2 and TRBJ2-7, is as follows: GAGVSQSPSNKVTEKGKDVELRCDPISGHTALYWYRQSLGQGLEFLIYFQGNSAPDKSGLPSDRFSAERTGGSVSTLTIQRTQQEDSAVYLCASSQGPTYEQYFGPGTRLTVT.

The CDR3 here is CSVEFRQGGGYTF. The CDR3 bases are TGCAGCGTTGAATTTCGGCAGGGGGGTGGCTACACCTTC. This chain connects TRBV29-1 to TRBJ1-2, with 7 bases aligning to TRBD1. Trimming at V came to 2 bases and at J to 7 bases, leaving 7 bases not matched to a gene. This CDR3 comprises 13 residues. Germline lookup yields CDR1 SQVTM and CDR2 ANQGSEA.

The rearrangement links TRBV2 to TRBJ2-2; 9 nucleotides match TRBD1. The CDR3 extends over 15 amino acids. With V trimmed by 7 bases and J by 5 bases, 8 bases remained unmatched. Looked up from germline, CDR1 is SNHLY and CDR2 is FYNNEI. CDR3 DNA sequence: TGTGCCAGCAACCGGGCGACAGGGGGGACCGGGGAGCTGTTTTTT. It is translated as CASNRATGGTGELFF.

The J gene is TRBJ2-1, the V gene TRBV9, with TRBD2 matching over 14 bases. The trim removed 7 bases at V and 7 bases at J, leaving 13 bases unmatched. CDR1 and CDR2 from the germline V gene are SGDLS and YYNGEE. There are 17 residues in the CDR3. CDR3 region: CASGTSGGGRRRNEQFF. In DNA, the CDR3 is TGTGCCAGCGGGACTAGCGGGGGCGGGAGGAGGAGGAATGAGCAGTTCTTC.

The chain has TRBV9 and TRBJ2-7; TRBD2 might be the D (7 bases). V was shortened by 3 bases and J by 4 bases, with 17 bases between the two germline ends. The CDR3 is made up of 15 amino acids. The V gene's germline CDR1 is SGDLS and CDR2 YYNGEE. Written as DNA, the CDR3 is TGTGCCAGCAGCGCCCAAGGGGGGGTCTCGTACGAGCAGTACTTC. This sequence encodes CASSAQGGVSYEQYF.

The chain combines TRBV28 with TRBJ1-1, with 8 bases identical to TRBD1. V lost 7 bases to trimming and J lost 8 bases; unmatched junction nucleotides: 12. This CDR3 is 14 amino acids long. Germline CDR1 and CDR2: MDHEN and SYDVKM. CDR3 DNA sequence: TGTGCCAGCAAGGAAACTGGGACAGGACCCGAAGCTTTCTTT. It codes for CASKETGTGPEAFF.

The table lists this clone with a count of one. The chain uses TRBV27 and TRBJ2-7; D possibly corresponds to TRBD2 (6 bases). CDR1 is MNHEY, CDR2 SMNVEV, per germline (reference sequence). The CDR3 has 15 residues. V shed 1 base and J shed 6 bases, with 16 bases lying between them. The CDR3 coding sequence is TGTGCCAGCAGTTTATTAGTCGGGAGTCTCTCCGAGCAGTACTTC. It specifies CASSLLVGSLSEQYF.

CDR3 nucleotides: TGTGCCAGCACCCAACCGGGGGGGTTCGAGCAGTACTTC. Protein sequence: CASTQPGGFEQYF. This chain links TRBV28 with TRBJ2-7, with 8 positions matching TRBD2. V shed 7 bases and J 6 bases; nucleotides not matched to a gene: 8. The CDR3 is 13 amino acids. Looked up from germline, CDR1 is MDHEN and CDR2 is SYDVKM.

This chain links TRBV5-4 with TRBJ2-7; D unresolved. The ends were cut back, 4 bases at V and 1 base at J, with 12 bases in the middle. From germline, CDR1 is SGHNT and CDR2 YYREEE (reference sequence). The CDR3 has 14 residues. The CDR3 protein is CASSPEPTSYEQYF. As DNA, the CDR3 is TGTGCCAGCAGCCCAGAACCCACGTCCTACGAGCAGTACTTC.

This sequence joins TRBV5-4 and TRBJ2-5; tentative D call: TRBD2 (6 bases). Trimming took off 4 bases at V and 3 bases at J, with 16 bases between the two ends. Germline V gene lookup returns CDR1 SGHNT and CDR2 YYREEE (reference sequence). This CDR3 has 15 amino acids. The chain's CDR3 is CASSHAGTSKETQYF. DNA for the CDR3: TGTGCCAGCAGCCACGCCGGGACTTCTAAAGAGACCCAGTACTTC.

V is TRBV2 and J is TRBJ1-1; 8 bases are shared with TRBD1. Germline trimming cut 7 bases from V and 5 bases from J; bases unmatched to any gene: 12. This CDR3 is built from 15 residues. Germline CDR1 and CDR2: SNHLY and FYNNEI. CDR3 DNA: TGTGCCAGCATTCCCAGGACAGGGCCGCGGACTGAAGCTTTCTTT. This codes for CASIPRTGPRTEAFF.

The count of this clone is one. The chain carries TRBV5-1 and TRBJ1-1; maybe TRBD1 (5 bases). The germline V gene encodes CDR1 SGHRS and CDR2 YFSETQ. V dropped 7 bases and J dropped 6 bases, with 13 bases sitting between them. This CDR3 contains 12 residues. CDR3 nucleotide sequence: TGCGCCAGCGGCGAGGGGAGGTCTGAAGCTTTCTTT. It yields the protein CASGEGRSEAFF.

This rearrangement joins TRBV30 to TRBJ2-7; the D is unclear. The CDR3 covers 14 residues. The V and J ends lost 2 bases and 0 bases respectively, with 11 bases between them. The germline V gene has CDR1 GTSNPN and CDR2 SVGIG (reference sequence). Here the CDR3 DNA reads TGTGCCTGGAGTCAAGGTATCGGCTCCTACGAGCAGTACTTC. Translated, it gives CAWSQGIGSYEQYF.

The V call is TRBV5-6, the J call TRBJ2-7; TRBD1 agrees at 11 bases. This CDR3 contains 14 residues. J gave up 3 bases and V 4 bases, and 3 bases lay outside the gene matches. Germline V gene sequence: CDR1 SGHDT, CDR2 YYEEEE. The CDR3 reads CASSAGTGGYEQYF. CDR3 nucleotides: TGTGCCAGCAGCGCCGGGACAGGGGGCTACGAGCAGTACTTC. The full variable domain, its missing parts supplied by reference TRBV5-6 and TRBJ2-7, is DAGVTQSPTHLIKTRGQQVTLRCSPKSGHDTVSWYQQALGQGPQFIFQYYEEEERQRGNFPDRFSGHQFPNYSSELNVNALLLGDSALYLCASSAGTGGYEQYFGPGTRLTVT.

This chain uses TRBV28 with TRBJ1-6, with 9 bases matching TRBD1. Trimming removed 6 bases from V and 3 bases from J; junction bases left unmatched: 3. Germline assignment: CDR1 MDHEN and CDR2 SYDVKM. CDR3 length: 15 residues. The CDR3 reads CASRETGGYNSPLHF. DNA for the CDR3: TGTGCCAGCAGGGAGACAGGGGGCTATAATTCACCCCTCCACTTT. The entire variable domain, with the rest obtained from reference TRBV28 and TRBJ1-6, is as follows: DVKVTQSSRYLVKRTGEKVFLECVQDMDHENMFWYRQDPGLGLRLIYFSYDVKMKEKGDIPEGYSVSREKKERFSLILESASTNQTSMYLCASRETGGYNSPLHFGNGTRLTVT.

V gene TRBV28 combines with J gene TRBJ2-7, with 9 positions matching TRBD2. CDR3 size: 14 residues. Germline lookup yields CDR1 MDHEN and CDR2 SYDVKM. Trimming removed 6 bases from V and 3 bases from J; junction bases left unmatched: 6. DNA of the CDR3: TGTGCCAGCAGCCAGGGGACTAGCAGCTACGAGCAGTACTTC. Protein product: CASSQGTSSYEQYF. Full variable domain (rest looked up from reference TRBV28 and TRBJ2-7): DVKVTQSSRYLVKRTGEKVFLECVQDMDHENMFWYRQDPGLGLRLIYFSYDVKMKEKGDIPEGYSVSREKKERFSLILESASTNQTSMYLCASSQGTSSYEQYFGPGTRLTVT.

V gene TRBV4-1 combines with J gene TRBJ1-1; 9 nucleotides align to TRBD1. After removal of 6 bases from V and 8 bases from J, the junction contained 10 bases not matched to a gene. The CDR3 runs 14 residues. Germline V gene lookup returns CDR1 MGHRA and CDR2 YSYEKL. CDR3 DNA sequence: TGCGCCAGCAGAAACCGGGACAGGGACGAAGAAGCTTTCTTT. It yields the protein CASRNRDRDEEAFF.

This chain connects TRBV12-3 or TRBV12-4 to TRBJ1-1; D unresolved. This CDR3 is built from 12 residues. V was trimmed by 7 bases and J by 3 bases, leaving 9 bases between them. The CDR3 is CASTLGDTEAFF. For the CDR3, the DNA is TGTGCCAGCACCTTAGGTGACACTGAAGCTTTCTTT.

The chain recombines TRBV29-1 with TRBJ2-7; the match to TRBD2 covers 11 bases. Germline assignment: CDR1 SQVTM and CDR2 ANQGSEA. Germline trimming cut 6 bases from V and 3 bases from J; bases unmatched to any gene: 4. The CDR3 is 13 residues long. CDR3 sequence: CSVLLAGGYEQYF. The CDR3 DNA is TGCAGCGTACTCCTAGCGGGAGGCTACGAGCAGTACTTC.

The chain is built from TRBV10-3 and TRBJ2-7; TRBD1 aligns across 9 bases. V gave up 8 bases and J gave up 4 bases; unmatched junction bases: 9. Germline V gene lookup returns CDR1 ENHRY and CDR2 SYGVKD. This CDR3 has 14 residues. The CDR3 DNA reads TGTGCCATCTCGGGGAGGGACAGGGAGTACGAGCAGTACTTC. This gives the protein CAISGRDREYEQYF.

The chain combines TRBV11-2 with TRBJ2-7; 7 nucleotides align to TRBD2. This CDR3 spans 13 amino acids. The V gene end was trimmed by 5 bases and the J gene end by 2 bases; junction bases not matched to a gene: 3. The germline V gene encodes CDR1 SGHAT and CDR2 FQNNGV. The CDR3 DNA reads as TGTGCCAGCAGCCGTGGACTAGCCTACGAGCAGTACTTC. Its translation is CASSRGLAYEQYF. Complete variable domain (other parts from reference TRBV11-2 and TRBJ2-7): EAGVAQSPRYKIIEKRQSVAFWCNPISGHATLYWYQQILGQGPKLLIQFQNNGVVDDSQLPKDRFSAERLKGVDSTLKIQPAKLEDSAVYLCASSRGLAYEQYFGPGTRLTVT.

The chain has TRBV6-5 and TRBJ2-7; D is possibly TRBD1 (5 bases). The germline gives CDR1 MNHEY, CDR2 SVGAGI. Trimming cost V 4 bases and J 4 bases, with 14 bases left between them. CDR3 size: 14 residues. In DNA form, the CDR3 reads TGTGCCAGCAGTTCGTCAGGACAAATATACGAGCAGTACTTC. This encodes CASSSSGQIYEQYF.

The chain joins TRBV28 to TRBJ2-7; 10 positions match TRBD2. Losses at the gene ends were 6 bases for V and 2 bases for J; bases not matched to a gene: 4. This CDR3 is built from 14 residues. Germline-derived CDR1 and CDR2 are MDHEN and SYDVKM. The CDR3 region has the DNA TGTGCCAGCAGACCAGCGGGAGGGGCCTACGAGCAGTACTTC. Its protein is CASRPAGGAYEQYF.

CDR3 nucleotide sequence: TGTGCCAGCGATGGGGGGAGCTCCTACAATGAGCAGTTCTTC. It specifies CASDGGSSYNEQFF. The genes are TRBV19 and TRBJ2-1; the D gene is possibly TRBD2 (6 bases). Trimming took off 9 bases at V and 0 bases at J, with 12 bases between the two ends. Germline V gene data show CDR1 as LNHDA and CDR2 as SQIVND (reference sequence). CDR3 size: 14 residues.

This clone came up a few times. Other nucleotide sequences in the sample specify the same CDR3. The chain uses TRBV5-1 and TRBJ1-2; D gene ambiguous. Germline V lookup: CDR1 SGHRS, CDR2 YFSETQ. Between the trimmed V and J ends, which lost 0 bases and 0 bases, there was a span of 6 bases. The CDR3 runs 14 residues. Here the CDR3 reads CASSLGGTNYGYTF. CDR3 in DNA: TGCGCCAGCAGCTTGGGGGGTACTAACTATGGCTACACCTTC.

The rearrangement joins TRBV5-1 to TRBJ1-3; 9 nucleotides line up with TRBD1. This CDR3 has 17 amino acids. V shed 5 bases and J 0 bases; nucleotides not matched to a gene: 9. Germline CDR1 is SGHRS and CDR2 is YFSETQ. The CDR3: CASSLGQGGGSGNTIYF. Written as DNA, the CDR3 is TGCGCCAGCAGTCTGGGACAGGGAGGAGGCTCTGGAAACACCATATATTTT.